This T cell receptor beta chain was profiled in a study of T-cell reconstitution after alpha-beta-depleted transplantation in children (dated by TCRdb to the mid-2010s). About the full investigation: Using TCR repertoire profiling, the study quantitatively followed how T-cell immune reconstitution unfolded in children after TCRalphabeta/CD19-depleted allogeneic hematopoietic cell transplantation.

This clonotype was seen many times. Its antigen has not been determined. No much larger clone is present one base from it, and per-base qualities are unavailable. Per the germline V gene, ENHRY is the CDR1 and SYGVKD is the CDR2. Trimming takes 2 bases from V and 5 bases from J, and the germline ends sit 12 bases apart. The CDR3 runs 15 amino acids, cysteine and phenylalanine included. Here the CDR3 DNA is all that survives: 45 bases in frame from base 1. The library was obtained by PCR. Instrument used: Illumina HiSeq 2500. TCR library preparation used molecular barcoding, with unique molecular identifiers applied to normalize quantification of the TCRbeta repertoire. The raw public data were reprocessed by TCRdb itself: fastp quality trimming at Q25, MiXCR clonotype calling, in-frame beta chains only. A single entry per CDR3 protein holds the most common genes and DNA from its merged rows. The sample contains about 230,000 distinct CDR3 sequences, approximately 9.9% of them found a single time. The ten biggest clones cover 5% to 6% of the sample.

This material consisted of PBMCs from the stem cell graft donor, taken from the stem cell graft. This TCR was recovered from a human donor who donated a stem cell graft to a child with SCID. The chain links TRBV10-3 with TRBJ2-2, with no confident D gene call. At the DNA level, the sequence is TGTGCCATCAGTGAGAGACCGACGAGGACCGGGGAGCTGTTTTTT. Translated, this is CAISERPTRTGELFF.